This record covers a single TCR beta chain. These data belong to a study of sequential checkpoint blockade in melanoma. Whole-study context: Randomization was 1:1 between first-line nivolumab→ipilimumab and ipilimumab→nivolumab. After both sequences, patients received maintenance nivolumab.

TCRdb's table, derived via immunoSEQ multiplex PCR, lists solely in-frame clones and lacks some. The sample consists of 40,000 or so clones, 86% of them appearing once. This CDR3 is 17 amino acids long. CDR1 SGDLS and CDR2 YYNGEE come from the germline V gene. J gave up 1 base and V 2 bases, and 8 bases lay outside the gene matches. Treatment given: randomized to nivolumab then ipilimumab (arm A) or the reverse (arm B). No patient had prior DNA-damaging chemotherapy. Sorted cells were live CD3+CD8+, lacking CD19 and CD56, from PBMCs. The V and J genes are TRBV9 and TRBJ2-7; 11 bases map to TRBD1. The receptor was derived from a human donor with melanoma. The sample was CD8+ T cells sorted from blood (inferred from file names), taken from a patient given nivolumab and ipilimumab in sequence. The CDR3 loop is CASSVGAGQGASYEQYF. CDR3 nucleotide sequence: TGTGCCAGCAGCGTGGGTGCAGGACAGGGGGCGTCCTACGAGCAGTACTTC.